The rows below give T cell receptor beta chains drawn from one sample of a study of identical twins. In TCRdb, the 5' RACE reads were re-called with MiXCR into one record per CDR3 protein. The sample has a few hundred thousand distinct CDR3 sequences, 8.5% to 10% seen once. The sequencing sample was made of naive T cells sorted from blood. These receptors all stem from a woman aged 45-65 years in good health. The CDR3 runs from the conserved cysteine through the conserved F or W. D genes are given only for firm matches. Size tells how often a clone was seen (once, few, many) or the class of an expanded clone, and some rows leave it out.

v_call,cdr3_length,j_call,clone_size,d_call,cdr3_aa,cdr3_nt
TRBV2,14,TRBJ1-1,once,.,CASSEAGLDTEAFF,TGTGCCAGCAGTGAAGCGGGTTTGGACACTGAAGCTTTCTTT
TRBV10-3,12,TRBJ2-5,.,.,CASGDSQETQYF,TGTGCCTCGGGGGACTCCCAAGAGACCCAGTACTTC
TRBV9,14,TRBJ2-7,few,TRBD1,CASSAPGQGDVQYF,TGTGCCAGCAGCGCCCCGGGACAGGGGGATGTGCAGTACTTC
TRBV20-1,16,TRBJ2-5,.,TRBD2,CSASPQLAGIQETQYF,TGCAGTGCTAGCCCGCAACTAGCGGGTATCCAAGAGACCCAATACTTC
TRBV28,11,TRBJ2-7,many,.,CASSSLYEQYF,TGTGCCAGCAGTTCCCTCTACGAGCAGTACTTC
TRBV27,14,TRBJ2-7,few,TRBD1,CASSLDRSSYEQYF,TGTGCCAGCAGTTTGGACAGGAGCTCCTACGAGCAGTACTTC
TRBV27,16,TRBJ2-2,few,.,CASSLWAVSPPGELFF,TGTGCCAGCAGTTTATGGGCAGTTAGCCCTCCCGGGGAGCTGTTTTTT
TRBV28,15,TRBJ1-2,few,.,CASSSTGKGYDGYTF,TGTGCCAGCAGCTCCACAGGGAAAGGTTATGATGGCTACACCTTC
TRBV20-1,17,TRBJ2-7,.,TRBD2,CSARDPGLAGGVNEQYF,TGCAGTGCTAGAGACCCTGGACTAGCGGGAGGGGTTAACGAGCAGTACTTC
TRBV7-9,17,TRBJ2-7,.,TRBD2,CASSLGLAGDGTYEQYF,TGTGCCAGCAGCTTAGGACTAGCGGGAGATGGGACCTACGAGCAGTACTTC
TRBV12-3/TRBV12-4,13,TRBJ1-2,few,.,CASSLERDYGYTF,TGTGCCAGCAGTCTGGAGAGGGACTATGGCTACACCTTC
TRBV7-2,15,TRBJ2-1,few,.,CASSPYRNSYNEQFF,TGTGCCAGCAGCCCGTATCGGAACTCCTACAATGAGCAGTTCTTC
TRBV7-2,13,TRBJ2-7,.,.,CASSLVSASEQYF,TGTGCCAGCAGCTTAGTATCGGCGAGCGAGCAGTACTTC
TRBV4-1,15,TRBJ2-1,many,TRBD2,CASSQGGGRGNEQFF,TGCGCCAGCAGCCAAGGGGGAGGGAGAGGCAATGAGCAGTTCTTC
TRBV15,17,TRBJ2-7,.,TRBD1,CATSRDLGGQGRSEQYF,TGTGCCACCAGCAGAGATCTCGGCGGACAGGGGAGGAGCGAGCAGTACTTC
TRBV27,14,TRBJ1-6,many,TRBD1,CASTPGQGLTPLHF,TGTGCCAGCACCCCGGGACAGGGGTTGACACCCCTCCACTTT
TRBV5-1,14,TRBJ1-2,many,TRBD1,CASSLTGINYGYTF,TGCGCCAGCAGCCTGACAGGGATCAACTATGGCTACACCTTC
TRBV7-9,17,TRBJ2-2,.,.,CASSTGASSPRTGELFF,TGTGCCAGCAGCACGGGCGCTAGTTCCCCGAGGACCGGGGAGCTGTTTTTT
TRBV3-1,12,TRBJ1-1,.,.,CASSQGRFEAFF,TGTGCCAGCAGCCAAGGCAGGTTTGAAGCTTTCTTT
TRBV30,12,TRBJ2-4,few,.,CAWRAGYGIQYF,TGTGCCTGGAGGGCAGGGTACGGCATTCAGTACTTC
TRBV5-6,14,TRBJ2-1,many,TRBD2,CASSSGLVVNEQFF,TGTGCCAGCAGCTCAGGACTAGTGGTGAATGAGCAGTTCTTC
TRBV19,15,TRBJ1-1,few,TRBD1,CASGKDRGPGTEAFF,TGTGCCAGTGGAAAGGACAGGGGGCCTGGCACTGAAGCTTTCTTT
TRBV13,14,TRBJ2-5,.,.,CASSPKGSKETQYF,TGTGCCAGCAGCCCAAAGGGGTCGAAGGAGACCCAGTACTTC
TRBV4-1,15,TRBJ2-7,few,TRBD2,CASSRLAGGPAEQYF,TGCGCCAGCAGCCGACTAGCGGGAGGGCCTGCCGAGCAGTACTTC
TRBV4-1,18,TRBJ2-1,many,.,CASSQDPLTGPRSNEQFF,TGCGCCAGCAGCCAAGATCCATTAACGGGACCGAGATCCAATGAGCAGTTCTTC
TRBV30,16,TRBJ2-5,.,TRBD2,CAWSRRKGLAWETQYF,TGTGCCTGGAGTAGGAGGAAGGGACTAGCTTGGGAGACCCAGTACTTC
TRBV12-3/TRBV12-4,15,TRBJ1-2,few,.,CASSFARIRGYGYTF,TGTGCCAGCAGCTTTGCGCGCATCCGGGGGTATGGCTACACCTTC
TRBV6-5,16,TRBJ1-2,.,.,CASSYSRARALGGYTF,TGTGCCAGCAGTTACTCGCGAGCCAGGGCGCTAGGTGGCTACACCTTC
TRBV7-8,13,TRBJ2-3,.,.,CASTRLSTDTQYF,TGTGCCAGCACCCGGCTAAGCACAGATACGCAGTATTTT
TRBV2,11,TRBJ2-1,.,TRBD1,CASSPRDRGVF,TGTGCCAGCAGTCCCCGGGACAGGGGGGTCTTC
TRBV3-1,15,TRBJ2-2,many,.,CASTQAGGGTGELFF,TGTGCCAGCACCCAGGCCGGAGGGGGCACCGGGGAGCTGTTTTTT
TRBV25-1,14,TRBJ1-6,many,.,CASSAGLLISPLHF,TGTGCCAGCAGTGCAGGGCTTCTTATTTCACCCCTCCACTTT
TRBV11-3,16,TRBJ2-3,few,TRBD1,CASSLGWTGMFNTQYF,TGTGCCAGCAGCTTAGGTTGGACAGGGATGTTCAATACGCAGTATTTT
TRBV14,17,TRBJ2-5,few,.,CASSHSKPAQYQETQYF,TGTGCCAGCAGCCATTCAAAGCCAGCCCAGTACCAAGAGACCCAGTACTTC
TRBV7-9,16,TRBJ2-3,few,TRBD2,CASSLFETSASDTQYF,TGTGCCAGCAGCTTGTTTGAGACTAGCGCCTCAGATACGCAGTATTTT
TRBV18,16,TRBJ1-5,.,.,CASSTTGGPSNQPQHF,TGTGCCAGCTCTACCACCGGAGGCCCGAGCAATCAGCCCCAGCATTTT
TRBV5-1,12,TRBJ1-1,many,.,CASSEPNTEAFF,TGCGCCAGCAGCGAACCCAACACTGAAGCTTTCTTT
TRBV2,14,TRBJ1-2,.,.,CASSEEGRIYGYTF,TGTGCCAGCAGTGAAGAAGGGCGGATCTATGGCTACACCTTC
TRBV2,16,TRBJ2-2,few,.,CAKRQGRGKRAGELFF,TGTGCCAAGCGACAGGGACGGGGGAAAAGGGCCGGGGAGCTGTTTTTT
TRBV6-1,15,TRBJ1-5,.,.,CASSHGGGGNQPQHF,TGTGCCAGCAGCCATGGGGGGGGTGGCAATCAGCCCCAGCATTTT
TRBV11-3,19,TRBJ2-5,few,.,CASSQSFGLSVGGIGTQYF,TGTGCCAGCAGCCAGTCGTTTGGGCTCTCAGTCGGGGGTATTGGGACCCAGTACTTC
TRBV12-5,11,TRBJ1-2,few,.,CASGWAGGYTF,TGTGCTAGTGGATGGGCTGGTGGCTACACCTTC
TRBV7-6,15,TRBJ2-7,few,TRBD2,CASRPLAGEAYEQYF,TGTGCCAGCAGACCTCTAGCGGGAGAGGCCTACGAGCAGTACTTC
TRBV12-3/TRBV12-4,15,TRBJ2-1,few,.,CASSLAPKSYNEQFF,TGTGCCAGCAGTTTGGCTCCTAAGTCCTACAATGAGCAGTTCTTC
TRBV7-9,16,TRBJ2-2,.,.,CASSFTDDGGPGELFF,TGTGCCAGCAGCTTCACGGACGACGGGGGACCCGGGGAGCTGTTTTTT
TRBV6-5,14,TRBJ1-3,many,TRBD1,CASRDRGFGNTIYF,TGTGCCAGCCGGGACAGGGGTTTTGGAAACACCATATATTTT
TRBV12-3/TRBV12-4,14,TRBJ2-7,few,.,CASSLIQPTYEQYF,TGTGCCAGCAGTTTAATCCAGCCCACCTACGAGCAGTACTTC
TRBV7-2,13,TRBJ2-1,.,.,CASSQNSLDEQFF,TGTGCCAGCAGCCAGAATTCTCTGGATGAGCAGTTCTTC
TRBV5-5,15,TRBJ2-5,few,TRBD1,CASSVGQGAPVTQYF,TGTGCCAGCAGCGTTGGACAGGGGGCGCCTGTGACCCAGTACTTC
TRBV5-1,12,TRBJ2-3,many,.,CASSVGTDTQYF,TGCGCCAGCAGCGTGGGCACAGATACGCAGTATTTT
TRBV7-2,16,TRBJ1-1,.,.,CASSSSVLGGNTEAFF,TGTGCCAGCAGCTCCAGCGTGTTGGGCGGGAACACTGAAGCTTTCTTT
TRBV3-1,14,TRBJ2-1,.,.,CASSQDDPYNEQFF,TGTGCCAGCAGCCAAGACGACCCTTACAATGAGCAGTTCTTC
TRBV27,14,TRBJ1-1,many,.,CASSLAQLNTEAFF,TGTGCCAGCAGTTTAGCTCAGCTGAACACTGAAGCTTTCTTT
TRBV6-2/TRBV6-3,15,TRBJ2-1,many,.,CASSYSGGSYNEQFF,TGTGCCAGCAGTTACTCGGGGGGCTCCTACAATGAGCAGTTCTTC
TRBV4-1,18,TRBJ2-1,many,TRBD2,CASSQGRLAGGLDNEQFF,TGCGCCAGCAGCCAAGGGCGACTAGCGGGAGGGCTAGACAATGAGCAGTTCTTC